The 5 T cell receptor beta chains presented below share a single source sample, sequenced in a study of a mutant IDH1 vaccine in newly diagnosed glioma. Described time point: week 23, last vaccination. Doses of 300 ug of mutant IDH1 20-mer peptide were given with topical imiquimod. The data were produced by immunoSEQ multiplex PCR, yet TCRdb's version contains in-frame clones alone and is incomplete. The data show some 40,000 clones, roughly 76% seen once. No antigen has been identified for these receptors. Here the sequenced sample was PBMCs, taken from a glioma patient whose treatment included an IDH1 peptide vaccine. The receptors originated from a man aged 35-49 years with glioma.

The chain couples TRBV9 to TRBJ2-5, with TRBD2 as a possible D gene (6 bases). The CDR3 is 15 amino acids. Germline V gene lookup returns CDR1 SGDLS and CDR2 YYNGEE. With 0 bases removed from V and 2 bases from J, the gap between germline ends came to 11 bases. CDR3 sequence: CASSVVAGRQETQYF. DNA for the CDR3: TGTGCCAGCAGCGTAGTGGCGGGACGGCAAGAGACCCAGTACTTC. Full variable domain (remainder filled in from reference TRBV9 and TRBJ2-5): DSGVTQTPKHLITATGQRVTLRCSPRSGDLSVYWYQQSLDQGLQFLIQYYNGEERAKGNILERFSAQQFPDLHSELNLSSLELGDSALYFCASSVVAGRQETQYFGPGTRLLVL.

This rearrangement joins TRBV11-2 to TRBJ2-7, with 7 nucleotides matching TRBD2. The V gene's germline CDR1 is SGHAT and CDR2 FQNNGV. Trimming removed 4 bases from V and 5 bases from J; junction bases left unmatched: 11. The CDR3 sequence is 15 residues long. The CDR3 sequence: CASSSDPTSSHEQYF. The CDR3 DNA follows: TGTGCCAGCAGCTCCGATCCGACTAGCAGCCACGAGCAGTACTTC.

In its sample, this clone was seen once. The V call is TRBV30, the J call TRBJ2-2; D not resolved. This CDR3 has 12 amino acids. Trimming left V 4 bases short and J 1 base short, with 4 bases between. CDR1 is GTSNPN, CDR2 SVGIG, per germline (reference sequence). The CDR3, as DNA: TGTGCCTGGACCGAGAACACCGGGGAGCTGTTTTTT. As protein: CAWTENTGELFF.

The gene calls are TRBV9 and TRBJ2-1, with TRBD2 identical over 13 bases. Trimming at V came to 3 bases and at J to 9 bases, leaving 9 bases not matched to a gene. The CDR3 covers 16 residues. The germline V gene encodes CDR1 SGDLS and CDR2 YYNGEE. CDR3 in DNA: TGTGCCAGCAGCGCAACTAGCGGGAGGGCCTACGGTGAGCAGTTCTTC. This sequence encodes CASSATSGRAYGEQFF.

CDR3 region: CAWSPRSYGRETQYF. CDR3 coding DNA: TGTGCCTGGAGTCCCCGTTCTTACGGGAGAGAGACCCAGTACTTC. The chain uses TRBV30 and TRBJ2-5; TRBD2 might be the D (6 bases). V was shortened by 2 bases and J by 4 bases, with 17 bases between the two germline ends. CDR1 is GTSNPN, CDR2 SVGIG, per germline (reference sequence). CDR3 length equals 15 residues.